This record concerns one T cell receptor (beta chain) sequence. No antigen is known for it. The material for each subset, its genomic DNA, was split evenly across several immunoSEQ plates. Original processing methods: As immunoSEQ supplied junction-only sequences (without quality scores), filtering differed. Assay: immunoSEQ multiplex PCR; the TCRdb copy retains only in-frame clones and omits some. V and J calls plus clone size are reproduced from that table; the DNA served to infer D and trimming. The sample shows about 2 million clones, over 85% of them seen only once. Only CD45RO-negative cells positively selected for CCR7 counted as naive CD8 cells, so terminally differentiated effector memory CD45RA+ cells were excluded. This record comes from a study of shared clonotypes between healthy human individuals. Overall study findings and caveats: The four-donor shared clonotypes exceeded non-shared clonotypes in generation probability, with non-shared ones scoring lower. It was the few donors that limited the genetic and exposure-history diversity represented.

With 3 bases removed from V and 9 bases from J, the gap between germline ends came to 6 bases. The CDR3 has 11 residues. Germline values: CDR1 WSHSY, CDR2 SAAADI. The clonotype comes from a man younger than 35 in good health. This chain links TRBV10-2 with TRBJ1-5, with D possibly being TRBD1 (6 bases). Sequencing was performed on naive CD8+ T cells sorted from blood. CDR3 sequence reads: CASSEGGPQHF. The CDR3 nucleotides read TGCGCCAGCAGTGAAGGGGGGCCCCAGCATTTT.